This T cell receptor (beta chain) was recovered during a study of beta chain features in type 1 diabetes. Overall study: Summed over all samples, the examined sorted cells came to 95 million to 120 million. Study-level results: In all four CD4+ subsets, TCRB CDR3 length was significantly, moderately reduced in type 1 diabetes.

cDNA synthesis used the whole RNA isolate, giving expressed TCRB sequences. The table came from immunoSEQ multiplex PCR; TCRdb's copy has only in-frame clones and leaves some out. The top ten hold under 0.1% of the sample, which has approximately 170,000 clones, 63% seen once. The single heparinised draw taken from each donor contained roughly 100 mL of blood on average. CD45RO/CCR7/CD25/CD127/CD95/CD27 sorting isolated CD4+ naive, central memory, regulatory and stem cell-like memory cells. Sorted populations were all over 95% pure. As to this clone: Its antigen remains unknown.

The CDR3 is 14 residues long. Trimming left V 6 bases short and J 7 bases short, with 19 bases between. CDR1 MNHEY and CDR2 SVGAGI come from the germline V gene. This receptor was identified in a man between 25 and 39 years old with type 1 diabetes. The chain carries TRBV6-5 and TRBJ2-7, with D tentatively TRBD2 (7 bases). Source material: naive CD4+ T cells from blood. The CDR3 spells CASSSPGGLREQYF. CDR3 sequence (DNA): TGTGCCAGCAGCTCTCCGGGGGGCCTTCGGGAGCAGTACTTC.